The 10 T cell receptor beta chains below all came from one sample that was sequenced in a study of T cell changes during pregnancy in multiple sclerosis. Profiling relied on immunoSEQ multiplex PCR, and the TCRdb table lists in-frame clones only, not all of them. The sample yields 70,000 to 95,000 clones, 93% seen once. The specimen comprised peripheral blood, sampled in the second trimester of pregnancy. The receptors were gathered from a female donor in good health, enrolled as a control in a pregnancy study.

This clone has a handful of counts. The chain recombines TRBV6-5 with TRBJ1-3; 10 nucleotides line up with TRBD1. V lost 2 bases, J lost 3 bases, and 1 base stayed unmatched. CDR3 size: 15 residues. In germline, CDR1 is MNHEY, CDR2 SVGAGI. The CDR3 DNA is TGTGCCAGCAGTTACGGGACAGGGGTTGGAAACACCATATATTTT. This gives the protein CASSYGTGVGNTIYF.

The V call is TRBV7-2, the J call TRBJ2-1; 10 bases line up with TRBD2. The CDR3 is made up of 18 amino acids. Germline CDR1 and CDR2: SGHTA and FQGNSA. V gave up 6 bases and J gave up 4 bases; unmatched junction bases: 15. In DNA form, the CDR3 reads TGTGCCAGCAGTTGGGCTAGCGGGGGAGACCAAGAGTACAATGAGCAGTTCTTC. This gives the protein CASSWASGGDQEYNEQFF.

V usage is TRBV19 and J usage is TRBJ1-1; D perhaps matches TRBD1 (5 bases). CDR3 length: 15 amino acids. CDR1 is LNHDA, CDR2 SQIVND, per germline (reference sequence). V was pared by 5 bases and J by 6 bases, with 19 bases between. The CDR3 DNA is TGTGCCAGTAGTTCCCGTCCTCAGGGAGGCGCTGAAGCTTTCTTT. This encodes CASSSRPQGGAEAFF.

V and J are TRBV25-1 and TRBJ2-5, with 9 bases fitting TRBD1. This CDR3 contains 13 residues. The germline CDR1 and CDR2 sequences are MGHDK and SYGVNS. Unmatched junction bases numbered 3, after V lost 5 bases and J lost 5 bases. Here the CDR3 DNA reads TGTGCCAGCAGTCCGACAGGGGGGGAGACCCAGTACTTC. Residues: CASSPTGGETQYF.

The J gene is TRBJ1-1, the V gene TRBV5-1, with D perhaps TRBD1 (5 bases). Trimming removed 1 base at V and 3 bases at J, with 16 bases between. Germline CDR1 reads SGHRS; CDR2 reads YFSETQ. The CDR3 extends over 16 amino acids. The CDR3 sequence is CASSLTLDSAYTEAFF. The CDR3 bases are TGCGCCAGCAGCTTGACCCTAGACAGCGCTTACACTGAAGCTTTCTTT.

The J gene is TRBJ2-1, the V gene TRBV7-2; 9 bases are shared with TRBD2. Germline trimming cut 4 bases from V and 15 bases from J; bases unmatched to any gene: 7. This CDR3 is built from 12 residues. In germline, CDR1 is SGHTA, CDR2 FQGNSA. Here the CDR3 DNA reads TGTGCCAGCAGCTATTATAGCGGGGGAGGGTTCTTC. Translated: CASSYYSGGGFF.

This clone has only one observation. The rearrangement uses TRBV7-9 and TRBJ2-1, with 10 bases that match TRBD1. The CDR3 consists of 14 residues. The junction had 2 bases not matched to a gene; V was cut back by 4 bases and J by 5 bases. Germline CDR1 SEHNR, CDR2 FQNEAQ (reference sequence). The CDR3 spells CASSWGQGNNEQFF. Here the CDR3 DNA reads TGTGCCAGCAGCTGGGGACAGGGGAACAATGAGCAGTTCTTC.

The chain recombines TRBV7-9 with TRBJ2-7; 9 positions agree with TRBD2. Germline assignment: CDR1 SEHNR and CDR2 FQNEAQ (reference sequence). The CDR3 contains 15 residues. The J segment lost 5 bases and the V segment lost 0 bases, leaving 5 bases of the junction unmatched. For the CDR3, the DNA is TGTGCCAGCAGCTTAGCAGGACTAGCGTCGGACGAGCAGTACTTC. Residues: CASSLAGLASDEQYF.

This clone appeared a single time. The chain has TRBV5-4 and TRBJ2-6; D is undetermined. Per the germline V gene, CDR1 is SGHNT and CDR2 is YYREEE (reference sequence). V dropped 5 bases and J dropped 0 bases, with 9 bases sitting between them. This CDR3 spans 15 amino acids. The CDR3 is CASSQASSGANVLTF. In DNA, the CDR3 is TGTGCCAGCAGTCAAGCTTCCTCTGGGGCCAACGTCCTGACTTTC.

The chain couples TRBV4-2 to TRBJ2-7; D is uncertain. This CDR3 has 13 amino acids. V lost 1 base, J lost 4 bases, and 8 bases lay in between. Germline V gene lookup returns CDR1 LGHNA and CDR2 YNFKEQ. The CDR3 bases are TGTGCCAGCAGCCAAGGACATGGATACGAGCAGTACTTC. It codes for CASSQGHGYEQYF.